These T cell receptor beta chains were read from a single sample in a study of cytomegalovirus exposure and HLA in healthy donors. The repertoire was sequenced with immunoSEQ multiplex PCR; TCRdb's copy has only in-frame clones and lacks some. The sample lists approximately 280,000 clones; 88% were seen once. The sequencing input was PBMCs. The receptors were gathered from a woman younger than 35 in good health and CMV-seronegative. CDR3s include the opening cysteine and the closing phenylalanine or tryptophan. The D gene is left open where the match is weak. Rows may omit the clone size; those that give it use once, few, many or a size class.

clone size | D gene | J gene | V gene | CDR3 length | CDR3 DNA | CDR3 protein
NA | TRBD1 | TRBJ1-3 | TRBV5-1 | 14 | TGCGCCAGCAGCTCGACAGGGACGGGAAACACCATATATTTT | CASSSTGTGNTIYF
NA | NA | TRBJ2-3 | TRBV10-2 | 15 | TGCGCCAGCAGTGAGCCAGGGGACCCCACAGATACGCAGTATTTT | CASSEPGDPTDTQYF
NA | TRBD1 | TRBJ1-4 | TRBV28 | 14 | TGTGCCAGCTGGACAGGAGGTGAATTTGAAAAACTGTTTTTT | CASWTGGEFEKLFF
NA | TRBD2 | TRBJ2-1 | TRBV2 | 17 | TGTGCCAGCAGTGACCCCGGGACTAGCGGGGCTTACAATGAGCAGTTCTTC | CASSDPGTSGAYNEQFF
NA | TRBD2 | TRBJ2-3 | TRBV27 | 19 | TGTGCCAGCAGTTTCTCCTCCCTTCTGTCTAGCGGGAATATATATACGCAGTATTTT | CASSFSSLLSSGNIYTQYF
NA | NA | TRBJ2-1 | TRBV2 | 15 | TGTGCCAGCAGTCCCGCCGCGCCCCCTTGGAATGAGCAGTTCTTC | CASSPAAPPWNEQFF
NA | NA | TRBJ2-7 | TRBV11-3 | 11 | TGTGCCAGCAGCACGGGGGACGAGCAGTACTTC | CASSTGDEQYF
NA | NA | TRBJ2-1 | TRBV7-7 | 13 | TGTGCTAGCAGCTCCCGGGCGGGCAATGAGCAGTTCTTC | CASSSRAGNEQFF
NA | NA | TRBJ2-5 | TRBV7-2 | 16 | TGTGCCAGCAGCTTTAATTCGATGGGCGTACAAGAGACCCAGTACTTC | CASSFNSMGVQETQYF
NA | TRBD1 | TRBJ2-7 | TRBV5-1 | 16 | TGCGCCAGCAGCCGCAGTGGGGTAGGGGGCTCGGGCGAGCAGTACTTC | CASSRSGVGGSGEQYF
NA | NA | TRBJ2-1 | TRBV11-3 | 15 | TGTGCCAGCAGCTTACGGAGGGGTGGGTACAATGAGCAGTTCTTC | CASSLRRGGYNEQFF
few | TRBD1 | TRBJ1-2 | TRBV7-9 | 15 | TGTGCCAGCAGCCTTTTGGACAGGGGGCGGGATGGCTACACCTTC | CASSLLDRGRDGYTF
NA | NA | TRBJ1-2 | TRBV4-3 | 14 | TGCGCCAGCAGCCAAGATCAGGGGTCTATGGACTACACCTTC | CASSQDQGSMDYTF
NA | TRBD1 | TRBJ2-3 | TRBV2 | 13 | TGTGCCACCCTAGGACAGGGCACAGATACGCAGTATTTT | CATLGQGTDTQYF
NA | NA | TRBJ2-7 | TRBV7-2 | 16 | TGTGCCAGCAGCTTAGTGGTCCCTAGAGGTGGGGCCGAGCAGTACTTC | CASSLVVPRGGAEQYF
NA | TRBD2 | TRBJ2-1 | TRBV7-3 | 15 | TGTGCCAGCAGCCCTCTGCTAGCGGGGTACAATGAGCAGTTCTTC | CASSPLLAGYNEQFF
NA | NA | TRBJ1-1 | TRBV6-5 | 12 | TGTGCCAGCAGGAGGGCCAGCGGTAAGACTTTCTTT | CASRRASGKTFF
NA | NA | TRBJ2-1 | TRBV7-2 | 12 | TGTGCCAGCAGCCTAAGCACCAATGAGCAGTTCTTC | CASSLSTNEQFF
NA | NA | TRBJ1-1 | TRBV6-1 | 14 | TGTGCCAGCAGTGAAGGTCAGATCAGCACTGAAGCTTTCTTT | CASSEGQISTEAFF
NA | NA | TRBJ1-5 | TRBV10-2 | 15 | TGCGCCAGCAGTGAAGCCATGGTAAGCAATCAGCCCCAGCATTTT | CASSEAMVSNQPQHF
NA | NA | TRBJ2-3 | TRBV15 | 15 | TGTGCCACCAGCAGAGTGGCTAGCGGCACAGATACGCAGTATTTT | CATSRVASGTDTQYF
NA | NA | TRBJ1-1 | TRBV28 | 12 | TGTGCCAGCAGTCGAGGGCACACTGAAGCTTTCTTT | CASSRGHTEAFF
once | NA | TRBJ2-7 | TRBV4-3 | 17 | TGCGCCAGCAGCCAAGAGAGGGGGTCTAGCGGACCCTACGAGCAGTACTTC | CASSQERGSSGPYEQYF
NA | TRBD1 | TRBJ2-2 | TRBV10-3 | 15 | TGTGCCATCAGTGAGTCTAGGGAAGGACAGGAGGAGCTGTTTTTT | CAISESREGQEELFF
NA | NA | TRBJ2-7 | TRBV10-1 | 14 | TGCGCCAGCAGTAAGCGGGACAACTCCTACGAGCAGTACTTC | CASSKRDNSYEQYF
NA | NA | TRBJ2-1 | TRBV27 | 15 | TGTGCCAGCAGTTTAGGGCTATTTTCCTACAATGAGCAGTTCTTC | CASSLGLFSYNEQFF
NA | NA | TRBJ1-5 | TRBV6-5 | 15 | TGTGCCAGCAGCTCACGACGGAGTAGCAATCAGCCCCAGCATTTT | CASSSRRSSNQPQHF
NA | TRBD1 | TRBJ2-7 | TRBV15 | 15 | TGTGCCACCAGCCCCAGCAGGACAGGGGGCGGCGAGCAGTACTTC | CATSPSRTGGGEQYF
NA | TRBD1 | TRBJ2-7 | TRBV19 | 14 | TGTGCCAGTAGTGTCCGGACAGGGGACTACGAGCAGTACTTC | CASSVRTGDYEQYF
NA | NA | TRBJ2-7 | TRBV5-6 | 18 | TGTGCCAGCAGCTTGGATGTAATGGGGGGACAGTTCTCCTACGAGCAGTACTTC | CASSLDVMGGQFSYEQYF
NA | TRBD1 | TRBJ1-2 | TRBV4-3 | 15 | TGCGCCAGCAGCCAAGCAACAGGGGAGAACTATGGCTACACCTTC | CASSQATGENYGYTF
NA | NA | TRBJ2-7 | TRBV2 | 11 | TGTGCCAGCCTCTCGAGGTACGAGCAGTACTTC | CASLSRYEQYF
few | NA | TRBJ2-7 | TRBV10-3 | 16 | TGTGCCATCAGTGAGTTGCGAATCGTAAGCTCCTACGAGCAGTACTTC | CAISELRIVSSYEQYF
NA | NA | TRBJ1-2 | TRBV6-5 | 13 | TGTGCCAGGTCGGAAGGGAGCGACTATGGCTACACCTTC | CARSEGSDYGYTF
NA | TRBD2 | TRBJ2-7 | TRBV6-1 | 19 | TGTGCCAGCAGTGAAGGCACCGGGACTAGCGGGAGGAAAACCTACGAGCAGTACTTC | CASSEGTGTSGRKTYEQYF
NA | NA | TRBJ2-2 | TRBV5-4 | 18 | TGTGCCAGCAGCCCACTTCCGCTCCGGGGGAGGACGGCCGGGGAGCTGTTTTTT | CASSPLPLRGRTAGELFF
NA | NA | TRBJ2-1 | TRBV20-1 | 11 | TGCAGTGCTACTAGCATCGATGAGCAGTTCTTC | CSATSIDEQFF
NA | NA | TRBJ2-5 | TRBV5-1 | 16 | TGCGCCAGCAGCTTGAGTCTAGGAACCCAACAAGAGACCCAGTACTTC | CASSLSLGTQQETQYF
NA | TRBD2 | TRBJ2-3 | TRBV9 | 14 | TGTGCCAGCAGCCTCCGAAGCGGGGCAGATACGCAGTATTTT | CASSLRSGADTQYF
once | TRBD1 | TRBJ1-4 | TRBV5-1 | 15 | TGCGCCAGCAGACGGAGTGGGGACAGGAATGAAAAACTGTTTTTT | CASRRSGDRNEKLFF
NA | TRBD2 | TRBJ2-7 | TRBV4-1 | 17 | TGCGCCAGCAGCCAAGAAACTAGCGGGTTAAGCTCCTACGAGCAGTACTTC | CASSQETSGLSSYEQYF
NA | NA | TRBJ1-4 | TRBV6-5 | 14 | TGTGCCAGCAGCCCCGGGGGGAGAAATGAAAAACTGTTTTTT | CASSPGGRNEKLFF
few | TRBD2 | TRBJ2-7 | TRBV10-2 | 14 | TGCGCCAGCAGTGAGGTGGGAGGGCCCCACGAGCAGTACTTC | CASSEVGGPHEQYF
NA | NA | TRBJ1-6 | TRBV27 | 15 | TGTGCCAGCAGTAGCTACACTACCTATAATTCACCCCTCCACTTT | CASSSYTTYNSPLHF
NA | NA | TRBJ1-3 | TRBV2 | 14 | TGTGCCAGCAGTGTCGGTTCCTCTGGAAACACCATATATTTT | CASSVGSSGNTIYF